One and the same sample provided the 26 T cell receptor beta chains below, sequenced in a study of T cells in Graves' hyperthyroidism and ophthalmopathy. Using RNA transcripts as the source, TCR beta CDR3 regions were amplified. The study used the HTBI primer set for a first-round RT-PCR of the TCR CDR3. TCRdb re-called the multiplex PCR reads with MiXCR, one entry per CDR3 protein. The sample consists of 600,000 or so distinct CDR3 sequences, under 20% of them appearing once. Material: blood. The receptors come from a woman between 25 and 40 years old with Graves' hyperthyroidism.

The chain has TRBV2 and TRBJ2-6; D gene uncertain. The V and J ends lost 4 bases and 0 bases respectively, with 13 bases between them. Germline V CDR1 and CDR2: SNHLY, FYNNEI. This CDR3 region has 17 residues. In nucleotides, the CDR3 is TGTGCCAGCAGTGCTCGGACGGCCACCTCTGGGGCCAACGTCCTGACTTTC. Protein product: CASSARTATSGANVLTF.

This clonotype appeared a few times. The V call is TRBV29-1, the J call TRBJ2-1; 8 bases map to TRBD1. CDR1 is SQVTM, CDR2 ANQGSEA, per germline. The length of the CDR3 is 14 residues. In DNA, the CDR3 is TGCAGTTTTACCGGGACAGGAGCTTACAATGAGCAGTTCTTC. Residues: CSFTGTGAYNEQFF.

This clonotype came up a few times. The V gene is TRBV25-1, the J gene TRBJ2-1; 8 bases are shared with TRBD2. Germline V gene data show CDR1 as MGHDK and CDR2 as SYGVNS. The CDR3 runs 22 residues. J gave up 3 bases and V 1 base, and 23 bases lay outside the gene matches. CDR3 coding DNA: TGTGCCAGCAGTGAATCTGGAAGGGAGGCAGATAGGGGACTAGTGTTCTACAATGAGCAGTTCTTC. This translates into CASSESGREADRGLVFYNEQFF.

The chain couples TRBV2 to TRBJ2-4; weak D call: TRBD2 (5 bases). Germline-derived CDR1 and CDR2 are SNHLY and FYNNEI. The V and J ends lost 11 bases and 3 bases respectively, with 14 bases between them. The CDR3 extends over 13 amino acids. CDR3 coding DNA: TGTGCCGCCGGGGTAGTAGGCAAAAACATTCAGTACTTC. Translation: CAAGVVGKNIQYF.

This clonotype was observed at least ten times. The DNA of the CDR3 is TGTGCCAGCAGCTTAGACTCACTAGCGGGAGGGGTGGATGAGCAGTTCTTC. Its protein product is CASSLDSLAGGVDEQFF. The chain joins TRBV11-2 to TRBJ2-1; 13 positions agree with TRBD2. There are 17 residues in the CDR3. Trimming took 0 bases from V and 8 from J; bases not matched to a gene: 7. CDR1 SGHAT and CDR2 FQNNGV come from the germline V gene.

This clonotype was detected ten times or more. The chain employs TRBV7-3 and TRBJ2-1; 13 bases match TRBD2. Germline CDR1 reads SGHTA; CDR2 reads FQGTGA. CDR3 length equals 15 residues. After removal of 5 bases from V and 5 bases from J, the junction contained 3 bases not matched to a gene. The CDR3 protein is CASSGLAGEDNEQFF. The CDR3 nucleotides read TGTGCCAGCAGCGGACTAGCGGGAGAAGACAATGAGCAGTTCTTC.

The chain has TRBV7-2 and TRBJ1-2, with 8 positions matching TRBD1. This CDR3 is built from 15 residues. V was pared by 5 bases and J by 2 bases, with 7 bases of the junction left unmatched. Looked up from germline, CDR1 is SGHTA and CDR2 is FQGNSA. The CDR3 sequence is CASSPGPGGNYGYTF. CDR3 DNA: TGTGCCAGCAGCCCCGGGCCAGGGGGCAACTATGGCTACACCTTC.

The chain is built from TRBV6-1 and TRBJ1-2, with D perhaps matching TRBD1 (6 bases). With 4 bases removed from V and 7 bases from J, the gap between germline ends came to 13 bases. Germline V gene lookup returns CDR1 MNHNS and CDR2 SASEGT. The CDR3 is 13 amino acids. The CDR3 nucleotides are TGTGCCAGCAGTGGGTGGGGGGCGGTTGGCTACACCTTC. Translating it yields CASSGWGAVGYTF.

The sample holds many counts of this clonotype. This chain joins TRBV28 and TRBJ2-6; the match to TRBD1 covers 9 bases. The germline CDR1 and CDR2 sequences are MDHEN and SYDVKM. This CDR3 comprises 16 residues. The junction had 4 bases not matched to a gene; V was cut back by 3 bases and J by 4 bases. Here the CDR3 DNA reads TGTGCCAGCAGTTTGGGGGACAGGGCAGGGGCCAACGTCCTGACTTTC. Translating gives CASSLGDRAGANVLTF.

Details on this clonotype: Since a much larger clone is just one base distant, this may be a read error. This sequence joins TRBV3-1 and TRBJ1-2; maybe TRBD1 (5 bases). This CDR3 contains 14 residues. Per germline, CDR1 LGHDT and CDR2 YNNKEL (reference sequence). The CDR3 nucleotides read TGTGCCAGCATCCAAGATCGGCAGGGCGGAGGCTACACCTTC. This sequence encodes CASIQDRQGGGYTF.

This clonotype was seen many times. This chain uses TRBV12-3 or TRBV12-4 with TRBJ2-1, with unresolved D. CDR3 size: 13 residues. V dropped 7 bases and J dropped 10 bases, with 17 bases sitting between them. This CDR3 reads CASTSGFSGEQFF. The DNA of the CDR3 is TGTGCCAGCACCTCGGGTTTTAGTGGGGAGCAGTTCTTC.

This clonotype has a count of ten or more. In DNA form, the CDR3 reads TGCGCCAGCAGCTTGGGCCTAGCGGGAGGGCCTTTCTCCTACAATGAGCAGTTCTTC. Translating it yields CASSLGLAGGPFSYNEQFF. The V call is TRBV5-1, the J call TRBJ2-1; 12 nucleotides agree with TRBD2. Germline CDR1 and CDR2: SGHRS and YFSETQ. The CDR3 consists of 19 residues. V lost 0 bases, J lost 0 bases, and 7 bases stayed unmatched.

This clonotype was detected only a few times. The chain joins TRBV7-2 to TRBJ1-1; maybe TRBD1 (5 bases). From germline, CDR1 is SGHTA and CDR2 FQGNSA. V lost 5 bases and J 3 bases, leaving 16 bases between the germline ends. This CDR3 has 15 residues. In nucleotides, the CDR3 is TGTGCCAGCAGCCTTCTAGGGGCGGGGGACACTGAAGCTTTCTTT. Translating it yields CASSLLGAGDTEAFF.

This clonotype occurred many times. CDR3: CASNARMGKNIQYF. DNA of the CDR3: TGTGCCAGTAATGCCCGGATGGGCAAAAACATTCAGTACTTC. The J gene is TRBJ2-4, the V gene TRBV28; D is uncertain. Trimming took off 9 bases at V and 3 bases at J, with 15 bases between the two ends. The CDR3 is 14 amino acids. Germline loops: CDR1 MDHEN, CDR2 SYDVKM.

This clonotype was counted a few times. The genes are TRBV24-1 and TRBJ2-7, with 7 bases matching TRBD1. The CDR3 covers 15 residues. Germline CDR1 KGHDR, CDR2 SFDVKD. Germline trimming cut 2 bases from V and 1 base from J; bases unmatched to any gene: 4. In DNA, the CDR3 is TGTGCCACCAGTGATTCCGGGACAGCTTCCTACGAGCAGTACTTC. Its translation is CATSDSGTASYEQYF.

This clonotype was detected ten times or more. The chain has TRBV20-1 and TRBJ2-7; D ambiguous. This CDR3 spans 15 amino acids. Germline CDR1 reads DFQATT; CDR2 reads SNEGSKA (reference sequence). V was clipped by 6 bases and J by 3 bases, with 21 bases between them. CDR3 coding DNA: TGCAGTGCAACGCGGATGCAAATTAAATTCTACGAGCAGTACTTC. Its translation is CSATRMQIKFYEQYF.

This clonotype has a count of ten or more. The chain has TRBV30 and TRBJ2-5; D remains ambiguous. Deletions cut 4 bases from V and 8 bases from J, with 14 bases between. The CDR3 is made up of 12 amino acids. CDR1 is GTSNPN and CDR2 is SVGIG in the germline V gene (reference sequence). The CDR3 spells CAWTPTRYTQYF. The CDR3 DNA reads as TGTGCCTGGACCCCAACCCGCTACACCCAGTACTTC. Drawing the rest from reference TRBV30 and TRBJ2-5, the complete variable domain is SQTIHQWPATLVQPVGSPLSLECTVEGTSNPNLYWYRQAAGRGLQLLFYSVGIGQISSEVPQNLSASRPQDRQFILSSKKLLLSDSGFYLCAWTPTRYTQYFGPGTRLLVL.

The rearrangement joins TRBV29-1 to TRBJ1-1; D unclear. CDR1 SQVTM and CDR2 ANQGSEA come from the germline V gene. Between the trimmed V and J ends, which lost 1 base and 3 bases, there was a span of 9 bases. This CDR3 has 13 amino acids. The CDR3 DNA reads as TGCAGCGTTGAAGCTTTGGGGTACACTGAAGCTTTCTTT. This codes for CSVEALGYTEAFF.

This clonotype was detected a few times. This rearrangement joins TRBV7-3 to TRBJ1-5, with a possible D match to TRBD1 (6 bases). Trimming removed 0 bases from V and 0 bases from J, with 15 bases in between. This CDR3 has 18 residues. CDR1 SGHTA and CDR2 FQGTGA come from the germline V gene. CDR3 in amino acids: CASSLTYNRTDSNQPQHF. The DNA for the CDR3 is TGTGCCAGCAGCTTAACTTACAATCGGACAGATAGCAATCAGCCCCAGCATTTT.

The sample holds many counts of this clonotype. The chain combines TRBV6-1 with TRBJ2-7; 8 bases line up with TRBD2. Germline V CDR1 and CDR2: MNHNS, SASEGT. V was pared by 6 bases and J by 3 bases, with 10 bases of the junction left unmatched. The CDR3 spans 15 residues. The CDR3: CASSERTSGYYEQYF. The DNA for the CDR3 is TGTGCCAGCAGCGAGAGAACTAGCGGATACTACGAGCAGTACTTC.

In its sample, this clonotype was seen a few times. This chain connects TRBV13 to TRBJ2-3, with 7 bases matching TRBD1. After removal of 7 bases from V and 3 bases from J, the junction contained 10 bases not matched to a gene. This CDR3 region has 15 residues. CDR1 PRHDT and CDR2 FYEKMQ come from the germline V gene (reference sequence). CDR3 region: CASTPPTGTTDTQYF. CDR3 nucleotide sequence: TGTGCCAGCACCCCCCCGACAGGGACGACAGATACGCAGTATTTT. Variable domain in full (rest from reference TRBV13 and TRBJ2-3): AAGVIQSPRHLIKEKRETATLKCYPIPRHDTVYWYQQGPGQDPQFLISFYEKMQSDKGSIPDRFSAQQFSDYHSELNMSSLELGDSALYFCASTPPTGTTDTQYFGPGTRLTVL.

This clonotype came up a few times. The chain combines TRBV4-1 with TRBJ2-5; 7 nucleotides match TRBD2. This CDR3 comprises 16 residues. CDR1 is MGHRA and CDR2 is YSYEKL in the germline V gene. The J segment lost 2 bases and the V segment lost 1 base, leaving 7 bases of the junction unmatched. The CDR3 sequence is CASSQGGGRKQETQYF. CDR3 nucleotide sequence: TGCGCCAGCAGCCAAGGGGGGGGTCGTAAACAAGAGACCCAGTACTTC.

In its sample, this clonotype was seen many times. This chain connects TRBV2 to TRBJ2-1; D unresolved. V lost 1 base to trimming and J lost 15 bases, with 13 bases between them. The CDR3 is 12 amino acids. Germline CDR1 SNHLY, CDR2 FYNNEI. The CDR3 region has the DNA TGTGCCAGCAGTGAAGGGGGAAACGATCTGTTCTTC. This sequence encodes CASSEGGNDLFF.

A word on this clonotype: A much larger clone is a single base away; this may be a read error. The J gene is TRBJ2-1, the V gene TRBV2; tentatively, D is TRBD2 (6 bases). The CDR3 runs to 13 residues. The germline V gene encodes CDR1 SNHLY and CDR2 FYNNEI. V lost 11 bases to trimming and J lost 8 bases, with 19 bases between them. In nucleotides, the CDR3 is TGTGCCTCCCTGGGGGAGGAGGTCGATGAGCAGTTCTTC. Its protein is CASLGEEVDEQFF.

The chain uses TRBV12-3 or TRBV12-4 and TRBJ1-2; D gene uncertain. V was pared by 5 bases and J by 6 bases, with 16 bases between. The CDR3 runs to 14 residues. The CDR3 coding sequence is TGTGCCAGCAGTCAAAGAGCGGGAAAGGATGGCTACACCTTC. Residues: CASSQRAGKDGYTF.

This clonotype was seen many times. The V gene is TRBV20-1, the J gene TRBJ1-2; D may be TRBD1 (5 bases). This CDR3 is built from 15 residues. Trimming stripped 3 bases from V and 4 bases from J, with 18 bases between. Germline V gene lookup returns CDR1 DFQATT and CDR2 SNEGSKA (reference sequence). In nucleotides, the CDR3 is TGCAGTGCTAGGCGCCAGGGCCTAACCACCTATGGCTACACCTTC. Its protein is CSARRQGLTTYGYTF.